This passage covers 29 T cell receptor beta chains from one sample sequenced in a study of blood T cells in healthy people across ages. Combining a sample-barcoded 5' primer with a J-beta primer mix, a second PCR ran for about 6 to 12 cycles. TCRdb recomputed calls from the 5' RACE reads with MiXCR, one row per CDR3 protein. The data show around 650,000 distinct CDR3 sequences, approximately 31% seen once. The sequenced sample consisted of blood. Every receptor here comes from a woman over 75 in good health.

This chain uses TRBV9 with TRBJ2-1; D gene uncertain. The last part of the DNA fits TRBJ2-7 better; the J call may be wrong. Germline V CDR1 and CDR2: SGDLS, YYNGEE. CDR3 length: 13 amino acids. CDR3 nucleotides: TGTGCCAGCAGCGTAGATATCCACAATGAGCAGTACTTC. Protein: CASSVDIHNEQYF.

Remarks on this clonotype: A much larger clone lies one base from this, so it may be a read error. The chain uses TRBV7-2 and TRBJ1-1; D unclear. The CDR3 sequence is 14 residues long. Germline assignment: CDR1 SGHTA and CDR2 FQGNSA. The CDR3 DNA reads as TGTGCCAGCAGCCAGAGGCAGGTGAACACTGAAGTTTTCTTT. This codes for CASSQRQVNTEVFF.

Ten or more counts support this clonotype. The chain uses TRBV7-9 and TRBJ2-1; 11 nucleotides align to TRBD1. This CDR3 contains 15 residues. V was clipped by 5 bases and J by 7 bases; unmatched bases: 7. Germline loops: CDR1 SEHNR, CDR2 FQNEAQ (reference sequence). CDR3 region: CASSRGQGARNEQFF. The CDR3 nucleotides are TGTGCCAGCAGCCGAGGACAGGGGGCGAGGAATGAGCAGTTCTTC.

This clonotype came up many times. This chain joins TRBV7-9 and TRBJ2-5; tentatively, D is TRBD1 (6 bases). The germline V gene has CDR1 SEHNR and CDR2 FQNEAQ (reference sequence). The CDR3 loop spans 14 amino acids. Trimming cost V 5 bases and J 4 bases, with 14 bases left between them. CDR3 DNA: TGTGCCAGCAGCCAAATGGACAGTCGAGAGACCCAGTACTTC. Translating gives CASSQMDSRETQYF.

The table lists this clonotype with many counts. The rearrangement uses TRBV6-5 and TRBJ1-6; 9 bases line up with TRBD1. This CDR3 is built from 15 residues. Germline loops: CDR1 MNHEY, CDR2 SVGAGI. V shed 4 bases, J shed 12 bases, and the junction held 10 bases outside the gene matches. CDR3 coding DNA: TGTGCCAGCAGTTCGCCGGGACAGGGAGGAAGACCCCTCCACTTT. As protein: CASSSPGQGGRPLHF.

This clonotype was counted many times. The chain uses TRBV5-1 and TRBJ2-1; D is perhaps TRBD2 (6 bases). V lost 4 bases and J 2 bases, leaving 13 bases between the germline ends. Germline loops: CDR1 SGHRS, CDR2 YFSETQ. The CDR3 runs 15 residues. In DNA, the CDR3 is TGCGCCAGCAGCGTTAGCGGCCTTGCCTACAATGAGCAGTTCTTC. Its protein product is CASSVSGLAYNEQFF.

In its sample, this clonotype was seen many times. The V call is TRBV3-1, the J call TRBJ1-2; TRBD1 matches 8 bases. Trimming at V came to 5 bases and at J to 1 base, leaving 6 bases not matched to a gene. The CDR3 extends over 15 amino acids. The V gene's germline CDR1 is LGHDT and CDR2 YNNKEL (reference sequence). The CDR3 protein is CASSIRTGINYGYTF. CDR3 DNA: TGTGCCAGCAGCATCCGGACAGGGATTAACTATGGCTACACCTTC.

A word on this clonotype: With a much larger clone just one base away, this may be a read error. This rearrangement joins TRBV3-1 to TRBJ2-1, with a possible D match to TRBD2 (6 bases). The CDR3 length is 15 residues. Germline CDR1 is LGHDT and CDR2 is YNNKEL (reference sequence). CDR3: CANSGRGAAYNEQFF. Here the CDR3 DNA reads TGTGCCAACAGCGGCCGCGGGGCCGCCTACAATGAGCAGTTCTTC.

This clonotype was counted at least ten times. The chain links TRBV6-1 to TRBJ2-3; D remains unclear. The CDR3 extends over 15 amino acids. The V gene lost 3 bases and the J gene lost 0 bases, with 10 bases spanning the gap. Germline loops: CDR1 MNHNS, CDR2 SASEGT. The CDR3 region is CASSDSAVSTDTQYF. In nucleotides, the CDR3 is TGTGCCAGCAGTGATTCGGCGGTTAGCACAGATACGCAGTATTTT.

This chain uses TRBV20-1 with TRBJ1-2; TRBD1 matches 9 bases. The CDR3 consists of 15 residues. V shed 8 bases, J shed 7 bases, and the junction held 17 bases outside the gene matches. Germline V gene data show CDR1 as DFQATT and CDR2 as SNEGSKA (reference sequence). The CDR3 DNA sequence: TGCAGTACTGGAGCCGGGACAGGGTTCATGCGTGGCTACACCTTC. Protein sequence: CSTGAGTGFMRGYTF.

CDR3 nucleotide sequence: TGTGCCAGAGGACTTCAAGAGACCCAGTACTTC. Translating it yields CARGLQETQYF. The rearrangement links TRBV6-8 to TRBJ2-7, with D perhaps matching TRBD2 (5 bases). The J call is doubtful: the DNA matches TRBJ2-5 better. The CDR3 contains 11 residues. Germline V gene data show CDR1 as MNHGY and CDR2 as SAAAGT.

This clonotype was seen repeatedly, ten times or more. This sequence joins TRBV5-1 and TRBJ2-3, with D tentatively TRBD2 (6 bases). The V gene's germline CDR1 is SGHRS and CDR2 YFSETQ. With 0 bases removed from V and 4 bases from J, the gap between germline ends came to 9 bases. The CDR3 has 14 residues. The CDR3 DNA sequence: TGCGCCAGCAGCTTGGTCGGGGGAGCAGATACGCAGTATTTT. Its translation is CASSLVGGADTQYF.

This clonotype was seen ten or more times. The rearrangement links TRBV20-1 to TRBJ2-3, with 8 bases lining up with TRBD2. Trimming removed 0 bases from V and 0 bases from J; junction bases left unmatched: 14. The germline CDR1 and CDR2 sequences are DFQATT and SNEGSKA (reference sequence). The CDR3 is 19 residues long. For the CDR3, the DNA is TGCAGTGCTAGAGAATGGGGTGGCGGGGGGCGTCGTAGCACAGATACGCAGTATTTT. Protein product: CSAREWGGGGRRSTDTQYF.

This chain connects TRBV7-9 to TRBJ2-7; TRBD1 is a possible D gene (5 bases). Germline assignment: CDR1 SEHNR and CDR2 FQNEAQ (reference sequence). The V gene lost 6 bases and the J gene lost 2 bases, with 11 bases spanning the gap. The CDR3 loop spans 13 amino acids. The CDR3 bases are TGTGCCAGCAGTCGTGAGACAGCCTACGAGCAGTACTTC. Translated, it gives CASSRETAYEQYF.

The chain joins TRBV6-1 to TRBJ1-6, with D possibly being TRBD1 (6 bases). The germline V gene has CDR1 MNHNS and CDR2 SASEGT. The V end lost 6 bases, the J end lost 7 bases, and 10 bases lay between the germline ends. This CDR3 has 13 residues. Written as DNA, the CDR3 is TGTGCCAGCAGAAACCAGGGGAATTCACCCCTCCACTTT. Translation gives CASRNQGNSPLHF.

Here the CDR3 reads CASSLRPGTSSGANVLTF. CDR3 in DNA: TGCGCCAGCAGCTTGAGACCCGGGACTAGTTCTGGGGCCAACGTCCTGACTTTC. The rearrangement uses TRBV5-1 and TRBJ2-6; TRBD2 matches at 8 bases. Germline CDR1 reads SGHRS; CDR2 reads YFSETQ. With V trimmed by 1 base and J by 1 base, 7 bases remained unmatched. The CDR3 totals 18 residues.

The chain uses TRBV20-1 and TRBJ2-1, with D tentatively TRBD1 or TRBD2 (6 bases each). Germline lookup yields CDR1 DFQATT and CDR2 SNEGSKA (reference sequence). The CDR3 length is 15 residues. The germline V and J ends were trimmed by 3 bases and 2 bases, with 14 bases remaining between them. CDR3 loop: CSASGGGQTYNEQFF. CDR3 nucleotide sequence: TGCAGTGCTAGCGGAGGGGGACAAACCTACAATGAGCAGTTCTTC.

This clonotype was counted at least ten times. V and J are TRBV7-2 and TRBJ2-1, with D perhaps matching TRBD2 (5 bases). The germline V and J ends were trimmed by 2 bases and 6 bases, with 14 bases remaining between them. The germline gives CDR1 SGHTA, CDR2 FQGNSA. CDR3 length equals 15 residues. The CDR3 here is CASSLSVGDFNEQFF. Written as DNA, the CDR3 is TGTGCCAGCAGCTTATCAGTGGGAGACTTCAATGAGCAGTTCTTC.

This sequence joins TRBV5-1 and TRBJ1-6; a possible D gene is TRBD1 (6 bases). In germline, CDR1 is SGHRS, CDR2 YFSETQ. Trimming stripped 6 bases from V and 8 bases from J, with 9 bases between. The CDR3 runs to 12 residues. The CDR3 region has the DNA TGCGCCAGCACAGGGGATGATTCACCCCTCCACTTT. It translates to CASTGDDSPLHF.

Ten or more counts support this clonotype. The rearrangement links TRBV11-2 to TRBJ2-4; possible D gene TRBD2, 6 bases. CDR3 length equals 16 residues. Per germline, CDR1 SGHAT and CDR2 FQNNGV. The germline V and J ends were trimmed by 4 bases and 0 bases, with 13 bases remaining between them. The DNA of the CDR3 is TGTGCCAGCAGCTCATTCGGGACTGTAGCCAAAAACATTCAGTACTTC. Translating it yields CASSSFGTVAKNIQYF.

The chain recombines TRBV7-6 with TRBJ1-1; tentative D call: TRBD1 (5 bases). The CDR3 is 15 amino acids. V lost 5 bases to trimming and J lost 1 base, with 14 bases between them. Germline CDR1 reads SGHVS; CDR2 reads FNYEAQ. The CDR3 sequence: CASSPGPTWNTEAFF. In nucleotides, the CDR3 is TGTGCCAGCAGCCCGGGACCTACCTGGAACACTGAAGCTTTCTTT.

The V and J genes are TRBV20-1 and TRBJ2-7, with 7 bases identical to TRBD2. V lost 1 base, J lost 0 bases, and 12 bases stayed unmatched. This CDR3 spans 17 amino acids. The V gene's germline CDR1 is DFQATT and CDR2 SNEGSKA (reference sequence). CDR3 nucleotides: TGCAGTGCTAGAGTCCCCACGCGGCAGCGGGACTCCTACGAGCAGTACTTC. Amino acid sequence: CSARVPTRQRDSYEQYF.

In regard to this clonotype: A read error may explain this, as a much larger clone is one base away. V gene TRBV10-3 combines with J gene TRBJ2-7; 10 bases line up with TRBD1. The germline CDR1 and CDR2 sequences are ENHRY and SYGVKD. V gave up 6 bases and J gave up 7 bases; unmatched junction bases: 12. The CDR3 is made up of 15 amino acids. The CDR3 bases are TGTGCCATCAGAAGACAGGGGGCAGGGGTAGGGGAGCAGTACTTC. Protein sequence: CAIRRQGAGVGEQYF.

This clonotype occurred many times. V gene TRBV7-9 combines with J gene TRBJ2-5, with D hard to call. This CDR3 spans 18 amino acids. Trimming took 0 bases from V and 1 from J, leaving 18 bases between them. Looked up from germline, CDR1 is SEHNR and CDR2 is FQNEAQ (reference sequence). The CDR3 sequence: CASSLATGGPWGQETQYF. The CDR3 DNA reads TGTGCCAGCAGCTTAGCGACGGGCGGTCCCTGGGGCCAAGAGACCCAGTACTTC.

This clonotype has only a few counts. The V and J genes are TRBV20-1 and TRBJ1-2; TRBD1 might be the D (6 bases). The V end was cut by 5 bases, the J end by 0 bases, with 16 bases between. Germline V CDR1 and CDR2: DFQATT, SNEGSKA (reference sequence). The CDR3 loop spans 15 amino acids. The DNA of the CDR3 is TGCAGTGCTCAACCCCAGGGGCCTACTAACTATGGCTACACCTTC. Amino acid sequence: CSAQPQGPTNYGYTF.

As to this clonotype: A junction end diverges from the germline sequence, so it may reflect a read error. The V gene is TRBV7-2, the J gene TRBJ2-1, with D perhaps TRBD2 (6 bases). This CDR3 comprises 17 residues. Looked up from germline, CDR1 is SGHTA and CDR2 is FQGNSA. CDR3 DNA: TGTGCCAGCAGCCCCCGAGGCCGAGGGGACTCCTACAATGGGCAGTTCTTC. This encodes CASSPRGRGDSYNGQFF.

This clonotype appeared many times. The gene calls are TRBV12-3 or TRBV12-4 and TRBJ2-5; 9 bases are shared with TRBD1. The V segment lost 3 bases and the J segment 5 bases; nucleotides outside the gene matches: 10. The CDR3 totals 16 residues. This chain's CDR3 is CASSLFGGQGGETQYF. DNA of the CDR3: TGTGCCAGCAGTTTGTTCGGGGGACAGGGTGGCGAGACCCAGTACTTC.

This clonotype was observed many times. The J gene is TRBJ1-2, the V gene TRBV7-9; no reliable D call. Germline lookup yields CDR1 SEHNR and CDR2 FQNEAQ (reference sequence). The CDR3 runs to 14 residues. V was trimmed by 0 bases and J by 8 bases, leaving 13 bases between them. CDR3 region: CASSLAVQFGGYTF. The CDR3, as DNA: TGTGCCAGCAGCTTAGCGGTGCAGTTTGGAGGCTACACCTTC.

CDR3 sequence: CASSRMANQETQYF. Written as DNA, the CDR3 is TGTGCCAGCAGTCGGATGGCAAACCAAGAGACCCAGTACTTC. The V and J genes are TRBV6-5 and TRBJ2-5, with D unclear. V lost 5 bases, J lost 0 bases, and 10 bases lay in between. The CDR3 contains 14 residues. Per germline, CDR1 MNHEY and CDR2 SVGAGI.